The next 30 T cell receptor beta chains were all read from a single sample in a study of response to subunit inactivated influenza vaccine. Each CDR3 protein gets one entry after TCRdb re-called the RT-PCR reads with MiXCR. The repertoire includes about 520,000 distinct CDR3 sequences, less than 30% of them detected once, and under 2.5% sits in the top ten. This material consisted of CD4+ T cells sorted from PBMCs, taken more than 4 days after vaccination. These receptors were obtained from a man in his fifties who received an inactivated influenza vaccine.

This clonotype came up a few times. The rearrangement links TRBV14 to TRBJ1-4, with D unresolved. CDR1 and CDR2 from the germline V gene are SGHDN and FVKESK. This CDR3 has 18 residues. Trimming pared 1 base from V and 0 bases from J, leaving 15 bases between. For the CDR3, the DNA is TGTGCCAGCAGCCAAGGGCCATCCGCCCGCCCAACTAATGAAAAACTGTTTTTT. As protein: CASSQGPSARPTNEKLFF.

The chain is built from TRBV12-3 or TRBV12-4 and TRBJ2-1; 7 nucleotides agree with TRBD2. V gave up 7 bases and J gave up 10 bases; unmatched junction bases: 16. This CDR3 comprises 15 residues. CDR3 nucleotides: TGTGCCAGCACCTCCTCAGGGAGGGAGAAAGGCGAGCAGTTCTTC. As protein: CASTSSGREKGEQFF.

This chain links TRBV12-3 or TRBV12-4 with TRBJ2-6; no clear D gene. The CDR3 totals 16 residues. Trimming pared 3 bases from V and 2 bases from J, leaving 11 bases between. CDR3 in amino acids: CASSLGLPPGANVLTF. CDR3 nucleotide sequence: TGTGCCAGCAGTTTGGGTCTCCCCCCTGGGGCCAACGTCCTGACTTTC.

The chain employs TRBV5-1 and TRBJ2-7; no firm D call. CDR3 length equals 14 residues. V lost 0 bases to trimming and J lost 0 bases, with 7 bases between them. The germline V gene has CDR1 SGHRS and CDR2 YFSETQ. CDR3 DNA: TGCGCCAGCAGCTTGGAGTCAGCCTCCTACGAGCAGTACTTC. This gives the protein CASSLESASYEQYF.

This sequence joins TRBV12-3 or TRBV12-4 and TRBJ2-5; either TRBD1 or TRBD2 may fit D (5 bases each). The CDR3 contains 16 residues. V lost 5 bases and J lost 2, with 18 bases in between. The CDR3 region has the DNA TGTGCCAGCAGTGACCGGGACCCGGGGCTTCAAGAGACCCAGTACTTC. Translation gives CASSDRDPGLQETQYF.

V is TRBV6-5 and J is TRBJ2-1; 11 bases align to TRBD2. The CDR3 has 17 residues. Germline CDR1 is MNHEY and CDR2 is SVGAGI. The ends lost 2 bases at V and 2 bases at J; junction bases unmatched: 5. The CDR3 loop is CASSYRKTSGTYNEQFF. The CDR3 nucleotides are TGTGCCAGCAGTTACCGGAAGACTAGCGGGACCTACAATGAGCAGTTCTTC.

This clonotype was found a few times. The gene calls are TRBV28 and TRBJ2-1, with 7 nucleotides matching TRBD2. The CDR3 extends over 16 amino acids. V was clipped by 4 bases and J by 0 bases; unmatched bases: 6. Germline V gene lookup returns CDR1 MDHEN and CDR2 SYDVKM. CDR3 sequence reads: CASSSFSGHSYNEQFF. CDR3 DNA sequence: TGTGCCAGCAGTTCATTTAGCGGGCACTCCTACAATGAGCAGTTCTTC.

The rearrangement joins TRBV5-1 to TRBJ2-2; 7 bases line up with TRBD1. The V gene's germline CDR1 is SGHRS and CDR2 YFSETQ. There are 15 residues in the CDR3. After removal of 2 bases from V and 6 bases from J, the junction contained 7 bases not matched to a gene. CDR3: CASSLQNRGAGELFF. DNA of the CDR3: TGCGCCAGCAGCTTACAAAACAGGGGAGCCGGGGAGCTGTTTTTT.

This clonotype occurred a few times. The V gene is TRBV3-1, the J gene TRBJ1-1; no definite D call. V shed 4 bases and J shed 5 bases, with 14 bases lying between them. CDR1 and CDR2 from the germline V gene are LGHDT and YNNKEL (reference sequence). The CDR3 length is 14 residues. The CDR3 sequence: CASSRTSDFTEAFF. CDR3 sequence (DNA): TGTGCCAGCAGCCGGACTTCAGACTTTACTGAAGCTTTCTTT.

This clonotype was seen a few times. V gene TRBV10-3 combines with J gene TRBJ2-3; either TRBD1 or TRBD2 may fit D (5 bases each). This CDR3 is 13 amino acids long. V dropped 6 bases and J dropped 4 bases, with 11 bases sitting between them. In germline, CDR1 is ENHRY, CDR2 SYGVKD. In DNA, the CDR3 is TGTGCCATCAGCCGGGACCGTTCAGATACGCAGTATTTT. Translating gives CAISRDRSDTQYF.

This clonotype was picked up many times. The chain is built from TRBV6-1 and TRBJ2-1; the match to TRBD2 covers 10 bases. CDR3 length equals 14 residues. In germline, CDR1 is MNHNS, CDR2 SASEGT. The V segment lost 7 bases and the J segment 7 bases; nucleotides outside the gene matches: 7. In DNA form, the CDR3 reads TGTGCCAGCACCCGAGCGGGGGGGCTGAATGAGCAGTTCTTC. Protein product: CASTRAGGLNEQFF.

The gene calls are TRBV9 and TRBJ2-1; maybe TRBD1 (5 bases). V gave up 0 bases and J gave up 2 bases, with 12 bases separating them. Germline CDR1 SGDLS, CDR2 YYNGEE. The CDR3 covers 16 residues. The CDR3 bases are TGTGCCAGCAGCGTAGGCCCATCGGACACCTACAATGAGCAGTTCTTC. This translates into CASSVGPSDTYNEQFF. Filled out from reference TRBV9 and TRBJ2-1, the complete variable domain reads DSGVTQTPKHLITATGQRVTLRCSPRSGDLSVYWYQQSLDQGLQFLIQYYNGEERAKGNILERFSAQQFPDLHSELNLSSLELGDSALYFCASSVGPSDTYNEQFFGPGTRLTVL.

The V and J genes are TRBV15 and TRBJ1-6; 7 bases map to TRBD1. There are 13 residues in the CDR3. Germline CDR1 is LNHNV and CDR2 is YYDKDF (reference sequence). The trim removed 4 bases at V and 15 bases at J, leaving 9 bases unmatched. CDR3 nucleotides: TGTGCCACCAGCATCCGGACCGACAGGGACCTCCACTTT. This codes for CATSIRTDRDLHF.

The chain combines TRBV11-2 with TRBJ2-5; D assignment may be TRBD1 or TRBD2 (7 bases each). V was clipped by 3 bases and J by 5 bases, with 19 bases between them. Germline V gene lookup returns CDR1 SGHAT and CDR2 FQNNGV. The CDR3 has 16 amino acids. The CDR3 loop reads CASSFSTGTIRETQYF. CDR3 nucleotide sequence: TGTGCCAGCAGCTTTTCGACAGGGACTATACGCGAGACCCAGTACTTC.

The CDR3 sequence is CASGHMGANYGYTF. In DNA form, the CDR3 reads TGTGCCAGCGGGCACATGGGAGCTAACTATGGCTACACCTTC. V is TRBV6-1 and J is TRBJ1-2; D ambiguous. Germline CDR1 is MNHNS and CDR2 is SASEGT. This CDR3 is 14 amino acids long. V gave up 8 bases and J gave up 0 bases, with 13 bases separating them.

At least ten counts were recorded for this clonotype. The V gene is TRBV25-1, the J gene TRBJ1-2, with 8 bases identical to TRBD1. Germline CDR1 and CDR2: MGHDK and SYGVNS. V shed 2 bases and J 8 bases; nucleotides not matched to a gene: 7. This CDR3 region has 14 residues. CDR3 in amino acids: CASSEGQGAWGYTF. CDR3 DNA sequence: TGTGCCAGCAGTGAAGGACAGGGCGCATGGGGCTACACCTTC.

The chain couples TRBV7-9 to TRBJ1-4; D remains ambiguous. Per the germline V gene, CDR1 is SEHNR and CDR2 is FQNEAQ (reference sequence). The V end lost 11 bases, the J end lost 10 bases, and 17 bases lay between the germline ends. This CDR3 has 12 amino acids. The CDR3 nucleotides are TGTGCCTCAGGCGTACCTTCGGGAAAACTGTTTTTT. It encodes CASGVPSGKLFF.

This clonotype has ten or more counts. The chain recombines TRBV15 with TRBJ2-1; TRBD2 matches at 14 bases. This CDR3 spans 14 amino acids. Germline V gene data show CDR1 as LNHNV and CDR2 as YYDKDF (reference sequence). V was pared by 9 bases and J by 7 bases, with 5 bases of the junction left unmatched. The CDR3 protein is CATAGTSGSNEQFF. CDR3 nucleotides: TGTGCCACTGCCGGGACTAGCGGGAGTAATGAGCAGTTCTTC.

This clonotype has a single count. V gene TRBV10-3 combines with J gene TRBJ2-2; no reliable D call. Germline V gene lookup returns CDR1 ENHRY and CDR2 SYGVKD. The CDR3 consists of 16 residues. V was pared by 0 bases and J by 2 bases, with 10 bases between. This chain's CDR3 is CAISESMNSNTGELFF. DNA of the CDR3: TGTGCCATCAGTGAGTCGATGAACTCCAACACCGGGGAGCTGTTTTTT.

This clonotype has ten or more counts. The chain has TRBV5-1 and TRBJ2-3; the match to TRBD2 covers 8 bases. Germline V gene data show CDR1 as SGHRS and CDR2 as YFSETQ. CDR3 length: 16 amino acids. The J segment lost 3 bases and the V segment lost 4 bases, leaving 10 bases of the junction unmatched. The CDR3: CASSPGPGGPTDTQYF. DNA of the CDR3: TGCGCCAGCAGCCCCGGCCCGGGAGGGCCTACAGATACGCAGTATTTT.

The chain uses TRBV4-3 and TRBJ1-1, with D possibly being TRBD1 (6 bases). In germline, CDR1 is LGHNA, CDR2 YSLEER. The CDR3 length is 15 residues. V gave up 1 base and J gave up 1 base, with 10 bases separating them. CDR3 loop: CASSQATGANTEAFF. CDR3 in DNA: TGCGCCAGCAGCCAAGCGACAGGCGCGAACACTGAAGCTTTCTTT.

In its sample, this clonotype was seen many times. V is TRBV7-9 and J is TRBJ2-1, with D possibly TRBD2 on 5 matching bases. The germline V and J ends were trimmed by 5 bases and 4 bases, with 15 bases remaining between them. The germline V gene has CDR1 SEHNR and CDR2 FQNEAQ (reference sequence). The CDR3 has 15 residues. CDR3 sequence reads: CASSHAKRGYNEQFF. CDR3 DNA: TGTGCCAGCAGCCACGCAAAACGCGGGTACAATGAGCAGTTCTTC.

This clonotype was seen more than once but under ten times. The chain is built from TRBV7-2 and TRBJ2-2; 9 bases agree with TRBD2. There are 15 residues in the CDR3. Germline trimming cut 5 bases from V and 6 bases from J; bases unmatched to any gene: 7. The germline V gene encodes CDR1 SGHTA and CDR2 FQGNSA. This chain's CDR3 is CASSPRVAGAGELFF. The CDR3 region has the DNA TGTGCCAGCAGCCCACGGGTAGCGGGAGCCGGGGAGCTGTTTTTT.

CDR3 in amino acids: CASSRASGDPFNEQFF. The CDR3 bases are TGCGCCAGCAGCCGAGCTAGCGGGGACCCTTTCAATGAGCAGTTCTTC. The chain recombines TRBV4-3 with TRBJ2-1, with 9 bases fitting TRBD2. The trim removed 4 bases at V and 6 bases at J, leaving 10 bases unmatched. CDR3 length: 16 residues. Germline V gene sequence: CDR1 LGHNA, CDR2 YSLEER.

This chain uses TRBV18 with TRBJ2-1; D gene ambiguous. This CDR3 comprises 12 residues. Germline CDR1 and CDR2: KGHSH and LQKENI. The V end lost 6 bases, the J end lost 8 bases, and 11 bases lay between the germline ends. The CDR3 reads CASSLGWDEQFF. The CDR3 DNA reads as TGTGCCAGCTCTCTGGGCTGGGATGAGCAGTTCTTC.

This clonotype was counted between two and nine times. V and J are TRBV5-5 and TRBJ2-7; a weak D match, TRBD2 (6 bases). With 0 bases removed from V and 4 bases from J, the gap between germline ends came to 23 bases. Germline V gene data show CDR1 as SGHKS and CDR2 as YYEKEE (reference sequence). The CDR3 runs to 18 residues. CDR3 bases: TGTGCCAGCAGCTTGGCCGTCCCGGGGCGATGGAGGGATTACGAGCAGTACTTC. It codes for CASSLAVPGRWRDYEQYF.

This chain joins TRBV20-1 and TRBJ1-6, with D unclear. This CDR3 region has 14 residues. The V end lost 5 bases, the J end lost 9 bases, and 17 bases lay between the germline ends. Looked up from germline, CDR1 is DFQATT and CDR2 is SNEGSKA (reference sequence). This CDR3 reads CSAGTGVQGSPLHF. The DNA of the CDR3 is TGCAGTGCTGGAACCGGGGTTCAAGGTTCACCCCTCCACTTT.

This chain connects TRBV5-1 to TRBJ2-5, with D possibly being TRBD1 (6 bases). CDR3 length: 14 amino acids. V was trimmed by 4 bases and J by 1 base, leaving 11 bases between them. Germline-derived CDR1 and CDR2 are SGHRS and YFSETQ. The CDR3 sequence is CASSTTGRQETQYF. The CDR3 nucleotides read TGCGCCAGCAGCACGACAGGCCGCCAAGAGACCCAGTACTTC.

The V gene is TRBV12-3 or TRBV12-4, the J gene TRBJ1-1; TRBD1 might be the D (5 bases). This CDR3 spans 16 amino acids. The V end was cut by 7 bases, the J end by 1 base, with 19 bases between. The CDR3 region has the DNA TGTGCCAGCAACCCTTCGGCAGGGCTGGGGAACACTGAAGCTTTCTTT. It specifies CASNPSAGLGNTEAFF.

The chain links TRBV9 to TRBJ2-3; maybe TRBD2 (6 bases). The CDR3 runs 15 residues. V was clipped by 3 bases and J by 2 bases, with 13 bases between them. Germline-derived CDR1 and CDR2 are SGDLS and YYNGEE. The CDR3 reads CASSATRILTDTQYF. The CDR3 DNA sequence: TGTGCCAGCAGCGCGACTAGGATTCTCACAGATACGCAGTATTTT.